Shown below are 27 T cell receptor beta chains from a single sample sequenced in a study of control samples from healthy donors and cancer patients. Sequenced by immunoSEQ multiplex PCR; TCRdb stores in-frame clones only, minus some. The profile covers 98,000 or so clones, with about 79% appearing a single time and 8% to 11% taken by the ten largest. The specimen sequenced was blood. The receptors come from a woman under 40 in good health.

The chain uses TRBV7-3 and TRBJ2-5; maybe TRBD2 (6 bases). The CDR3 has 13 residues. Trimming removed 5 bases at V and 7 bases at J, with 14 bases between. Germline CDR1 reads SGHTA; CDR2 reads FQGTGA. The CDR3 DNA follows: TGTGCCAGCAGCCAGAGCTGGCGGGGGACCCAGTACTTC. Amino acid sequence: CASSQSWRGTQYF.

This rearrangement joins TRBV21-1 to TRBJ2-2. TRBV21-1 is a recognized pseudogene. The CDR3 contains 17 residues. CDR3 sequence: CASSKAPDPGAGGELFF. Here the CDR3 DNA reads TGTGCCAGCAGCAAAGCCCCGGACCCGGGCGCCGGCGGGGAGCTGTTTTTT.

This clone was detected once. The chain carries TRBV29-1 and TRBJ1-1, with 9 bases lining up with TRBD1. Germline V lookup: CDR1 SQVTM, CDR2 ANQGSEA. The length of the CDR3 is 14 residues. J gave up 5 bases and V 7 bases, and 11 bases lay outside the gene matches. The CDR3 DNA reads as TGCAGCGGCACAGGGGGCTTGAGAAATACTGAAGCTTTCTTT. Translating gives CSGTGGLRNTEAFF.

This sequence joins TRBV30 and TRBJ2-7, with 9 bases lining up with TRBD1. The CDR3 has 12 residues. Germline V gene sequence: CDR1 GTSNPN, CDR2 SVGIG (reference sequence). Losses at the gene ends were 5 bases for V and 2 bases for J; bases not matched to a gene: 1. CDR3 protein: CAWGTGTYEQYF. CDR3 DNA sequence: TGTGCCTGGGGGACAGGGACCTACGAGCAGTACTTC.

The V gene is TRBV29-1, the J gene TRBJ1-2; TRBD1 might be the D (5 bases). CDR1 SQVTM and CDR2 ANQGSEA come from the germline V gene. The CDR3 is 14 residues long. Trimming removed 7 bases at V and 8 bases at J, with 23 bases between. Here the CDR3 reads CSAISGGQGYGYTF. CDR3 bases: TGCAGCGCCATCTCCGGCGGGCAGGGCTACGGCTACACCTTC. The full variable domain, with the rest looked up from reference TRBV29-1 and TRBJ1-2, is SAVISQKPSRDICQRGTSLTIQCQVDSQVTMMFWYRQQPGQSLTLIATANQGSEATYESGFVIDKFPISRPNLTFSTLTVSNMSPEDSSIYLCSAISGGQGYGYTFGSGTRLTVV.

V gene TRBV5-8 combines with J gene TRBJ2-5; 14 bases fit TRBD2. Germline V CDR1 and CDR2: SGHTS, YDEGEE. CDR3 length: 15 residues. V was pared by 3 bases and J by 3 bases, with 1 base of the junction left unmatched. The CDR3 sequence is CASSWGLAGEETQYF. CDR3 DNA sequence: TGTGCCAGCAGCTGGGGACTAGCGGGGGAAGAGACCCAGTACTTC.

This clone was counted once. The chain employs TRBV12-5 and TRBJ2-3; D not resolved. Between the trimmed V and J ends, which lost 4 bases and 3 bases, there was a span of 2 bases. This CDR3 has 11 residues. In germline, CDR1 is LGHNT, CDR2 FRNRAP. The CDR3 region has the DNA TGTGCTAGTGGTTGGACAGATACGCAGTATTTT. Protein: CASGWTDTQYF.

The rearrangement uses TRBV7-6 and TRBJ2-7, with a weak D call TRBD2 (5 bases). V was shortened by 4 bases and J by 1 base, with 17 bases between the two germline ends. This CDR3 comprises 16 residues. In germline, CDR1 is SGHVS, CDR2 FNYEAQ. CDR3 sequence reads: CASSSGLGVFSYEQYF. The CDR3 nucleotides are TGTGCCAGCAGCTCCGGTCTCGGGGTGTTTTCCTACGAGCAGTACTTC. Full variable domain (missing parts from reference TRBV7-6 and TRBJ2-7): GAGVSQSPRYKVTKRGQDVALRCDPISGHVSLYWYRQALGQGPEFLTYFNYEAQQDKSGLPNDRFSAERPEGSISTLTIQRTEQRDSAMYRCASSSGLGVFSYEQYFGPGTRLTVT.

This chain links TRBV7-2 with TRBJ2-7; 8 bases fit TRBD2. CDR1 and CDR2 from the germline V gene are SGHTA and FQGNSA. V shed 1 base and J 4 bases; nucleotides not matched to a gene: 6. This CDR3 has 15 residues. The CDR3 loop reads CASSLDRGGGYEQYF. CDR3 sequence (DNA): TGTGCCAGCAGCTTAGATCGGGGGGGCGGGTACGAGCAGTACTTC.

The J gene is TRBJ1-3, the V gene TRBV4-2; D is unresolved. Germline-derived CDR1 and CDR2 are LGHNA and YNFKEQ. CDR3 length: 19 residues. The V and J ends lost 2 bases and 0 bases respectively, with 20 bases between them. The chain's CDR3 is CASSQRLQSALYSGNTIYF. Here the CDR3 DNA reads TGTGCCAGCAGCCAAAGGCTCCAGTCAGCTCTATACTCTGGAAACACCATATATTTT.

The rearrangement links TRBV7-2 to TRBJ1-1; D not certain. Germline V gene data show CDR1 as SGHTA and CDR2 as FQGNSA. The CDR3 covers 14 residues. Trimming shortened V by 5 bases and J by 1 base, and 11 bases separated the two germline ends. The CDR3 nucleotides read TGTGCCAGCAGCGAAAGGTGGGGGAACACTGAAGCTTTCTTT. Protein sequence: CASSERWGNTEAFF.

The rearrangement joins TRBV13 to TRBJ1-5; D may be TRBD1 (5 bases). Germline CDR1 and CDR2: PRHDT and FYEKMQ (reference sequence). The V end lost 0 bases, the J end lost 5 bases, and 20 bases lay between the germline ends. The length of the CDR3 is 18 residues. CDR3 amino acids: CASSLGRGLGPSDQPQHF. DNA for the CDR3: TGTGCCAGCAGCTTAGGCCGGGGCCTGGGTCCAAGCGATCAGCCCCAGCATTTT.

This clone was counted ten times or more. The chain uses TRBV6-5 and TRBJ1-2; D remains ambiguous. Germline loops: CDR1 MNHEY, CDR2 SVGAGI. V lost 6 bases to trimming and J lost 4 bases, with 3 bases between them. CDR3 length: 10 residues. DNA for the CDR3: TGTGCCAGCAGGTCCTATGGCTACACCTTC. This encodes CASRSYGYTF.

This clone was counted a single time. This sequence joins TRBV5-5 and TRBJ2-7; 8 positions match TRBD2. CDR1 SGHKS and CDR2 YYEKEE come from the germline V gene (reference sequence). There are 16 residues in the CDR3. V lost 4 bases, J lost 8 bases, and 17 bases stayed unmatched. CDR3 amino acids: CASSPERGSVVFQQYF. As DNA, the CDR3 is TGTGCCAGCAGCCCTGAGCGGGGGTCAGTCGTTTTCCAGCAGTACTTC.

V gene TRBV6-5 combines with J gene TRBJ1-1, with TRBD1 as a possible D gene (5 bases). This CDR3 has 13 amino acids. The V and J ends lost 2 bases and 3 bases respectively, with 7 bases between them. Germline CDR1 and CDR2: MNHEY and SVGAGI. CDR3 nucleotides: TGTGCCAGCAGTTACGACAGATACACTGAAGCTTTCTTT. As protein: CASSYDRYTEAFF.

The genes are TRBV29-1 and TRBJ2-5, with a possible D match to TRBD2 (6 bases). This CDR3 region has 13 residues. Trimming removed 3 bases at V and 5 bases at J, with 13 bases between. Germline V lookup: CDR1 SQVTM, CDR2 ANQGSEA. CDR3 coding DNA: TGCAGCGTTGAGGGGACTTGGGACGAGACCCAGTACTTC. It translates to CSVEGTWDETQYF.

The chain uses TRBV5-1 and TRBJ1-5, with a possible D match to TRBD1 (5 bases). Between the trimmed V and J ends, which lost 1 base and 2 bases, there was a span of 13 bases. Germline V gene data show CDR1 as SGHRS and CDR2 as YFSETQ. The length of the CDR3 is 16 residues. The CDR3 sequence is CASSLIPGGCNQPQHF. As DNA, the CDR3 is TGCGCCAGCAGCTTGATTCCGGGGGGGTGCAATCAGCCCCAGCATTTT.

This clone was picked up a small number of times. The chain joins TRBV4-3 to TRBJ2-2; TRBD2 matches 9 bases. Germline V gives CDR1 LGHNA, CDR2 YSLEER. The CDR3 covers 18 residues. The V segment lost 3 bases and the J segment 7 bases; nucleotides outside the gene matches: 15. The CDR3 nucleotides read TGCGCCAGCAGCCAGCACCTCCCACTAGCGGGTTTTGTCGGGGAGCTGTTTTTT. Its protein product is CASSQHLPLAGFVGELFF.

The rearrangement joins TRBV5-4 to TRBJ2-7; D is possibly TRBD1 or TRBD2 (5 bases each). The V gene's germline CDR1 is SGHNT and CDR2 YYREEE (reference sequence). V was trimmed by 0 bases and J by 3 bases, leaving 10 bases between them. CDR3 size: 14 residues. The CDR3 region is CASSLGGRFYEQYF. CDR3 DNA: TGTGCCAGCAGCTTGGGGGGGAGATTCTACGAGCAGTACTTC.

The chain employs TRBV27 and TRBJ1-2; 8 nucleotides match TRBD1. The CDR3 extends over 13 amino acids. The germline V gene encodes CDR1 MNHEY and CDR2 SMNVEV (reference sequence). The V segment lost 6 bases and the J segment 7 bases; nucleotides outside the gene matches: 7. This chain's CDR3 is CASRRQGSIGYTF. The CDR3, as DNA: TGTGCCAGCAGGAGACAGGGGTCGATTGGCTACACCTTC.

The chain employs TRBV5-8 and TRBJ1-3, with a possible D match to TRBD1 (5 bases). CDR3 length: 14 residues. CDR1 is SGHTS, CDR2 YDEGEE, per germline. The V and J ends lost 4 bases and 5 bases respectively, with 13 bases between them. CDR3 protein: CASSPRGRRNTIYF. The DNA of the CDR3 is TGTGCCAGCAGCCCCCGGGGCAGAAGAAACACCATATATTTT.

CDR3 bases: TGCGCCAGCAGCTTGACACAGGGCTTTTATGAAGCTTTCTTT. Translation gives CASSLTQGFYEAFF. The chain carries TRBV5-1 and TRBJ1-1, with TRBD1 as a possible D gene (6 bases). The V end lost 1 base, the J end lost 7 bases, and 14 bases lay between the germline ends. This CDR3 comprises 14 residues. The germline V gene encodes CDR1 SGHRS and CDR2 YFSETQ.

With regard to this clone: In the same sample, other DNA sequences code for this CDR3. CDR3 protein: CASSLDGSNYGYTF. The CDR3 bases are TGTGCCAGCAGCTTGGACGGGTCTAACTATGGCTACACCTTC. This chain joins TRBV5-4 and TRBJ1-2; the D is unclear. CDR1 is SGHNT and CDR2 is YYREEE in the germline V gene (reference sequence). The length of the CDR3 is 14 residues. V lost 0 bases and J lost 0, with 6 bases in between. The full variable domain, completed using reference TRBV5-4 and TRBJ1-2, is ETGVTQSPTHLIKTRGQQVTLRCSSQSGHNTVSWYQQALGQGPQFIFQYYREEENGRGNFPPRFSGLQFPNYSSELNVNALELDDSALYLCASSLDGSNYGYTFGSGTRLTVV.

V is TRBV6-2 or TRBV6-3 and J is TRBJ2-1; no reliable D call. CDR1 and CDR2 (germline): MNHEY, SVGEGT. V gave up 6 bases and J gave up 1 base, with 19 bases separating them. The CDR3 totals 17 residues. The CDR3 DNA sequence: TGTGCCAGCAGCCCGAGTGTTTGGTCGAGGTCCTACAATGAGCAGTTCTTC. Its translation is CASSPSVWSRSYNEQFF.

This rearrangement joins TRBV12-3 or TRBV12-4 to TRBJ1-2, with D hard to call. The length of the CDR3 is 13 residues. Deletions cut 3 bases from V and 6 bases from J, with 11 bases between. The CDR3 loop is CASSFRVSDGYTF. CDR3 nucleotides: TGTGCCAGCAGTTTTCGAGTATCGGATGGCTACACCTTC.

The chain uses TRBV19 and TRBJ2-7; 9 nucleotides agree with TRBD1. CDR3 length equals 16 residues. Trimming cost V 4 bases and J 3 bases; bases outside gene matches: 10. Germline assignment: CDR1 LNHDA and CDR2 SQIVND (reference sequence). The CDR3 sequence is CASSTLRTGDLYEQYF. The CDR3 nucleotides are TGTGCCAGTAGTACCCTGAGGACAGGGGATCTCTACGAGCAGTACTTC.

The chain has TRBV12-3 or TRBV12-4 and TRBJ1-2; perhaps TRBD1 as D (5 bases). CDR3 length equals 13 residues. The germline V and J ends were trimmed by 7 bases and 4 bases, with 13 bases remaining between them. CDR3 amino acids: CASTLGEAYGYTF. CDR3 nucleotides: TGTGCCAGCACTCTAGGGGAAGCCTATGGCTACACCTTC.